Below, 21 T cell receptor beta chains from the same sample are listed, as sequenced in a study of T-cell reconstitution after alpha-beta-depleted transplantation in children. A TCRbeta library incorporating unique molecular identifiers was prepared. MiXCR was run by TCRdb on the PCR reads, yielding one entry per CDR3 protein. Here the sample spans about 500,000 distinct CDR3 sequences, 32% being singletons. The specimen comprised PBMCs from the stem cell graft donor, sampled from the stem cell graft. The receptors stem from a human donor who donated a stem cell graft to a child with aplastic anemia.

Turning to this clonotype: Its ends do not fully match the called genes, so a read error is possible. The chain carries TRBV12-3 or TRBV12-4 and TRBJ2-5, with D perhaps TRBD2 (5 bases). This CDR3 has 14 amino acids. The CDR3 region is CASSLGTGEHSRIF. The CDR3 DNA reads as TGTGCCAGCAGTTTAGGAACCGGGGAACATTCTCGGATATTC.

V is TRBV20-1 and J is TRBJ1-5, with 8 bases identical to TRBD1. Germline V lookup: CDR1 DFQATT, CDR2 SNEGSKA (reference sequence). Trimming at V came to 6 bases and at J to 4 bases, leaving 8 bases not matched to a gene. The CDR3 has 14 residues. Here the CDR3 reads CSARRTGRNQPQHF. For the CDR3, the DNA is TGCAGTGCGCGTCGGACAGGGCGGAATCAGCCCCAGCATTTT.

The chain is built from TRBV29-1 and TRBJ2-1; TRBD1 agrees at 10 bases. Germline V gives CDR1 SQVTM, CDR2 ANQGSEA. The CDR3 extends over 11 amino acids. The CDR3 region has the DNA TGCACCACGACAGGGGGCGATGAGCAGTTCTTC. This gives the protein CTTTGGDEQFF.

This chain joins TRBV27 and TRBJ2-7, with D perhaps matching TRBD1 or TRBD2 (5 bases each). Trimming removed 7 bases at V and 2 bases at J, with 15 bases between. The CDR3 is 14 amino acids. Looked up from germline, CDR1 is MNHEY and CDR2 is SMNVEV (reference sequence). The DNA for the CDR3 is TGTGCCAGCATAAAGCAGGGAGTCCCCTACGAGCAGTACTTC. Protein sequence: CASIKQGVPYEQYF.

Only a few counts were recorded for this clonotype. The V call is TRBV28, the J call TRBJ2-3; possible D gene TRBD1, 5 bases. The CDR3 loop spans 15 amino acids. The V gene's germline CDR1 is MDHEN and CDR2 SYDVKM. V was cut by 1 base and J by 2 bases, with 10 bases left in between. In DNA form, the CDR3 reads TGTGCCAGCAGTTTATCGTCCAGGGCCACAGATACGCAGTATTTT. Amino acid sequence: CASSLSSRATDTQYF.

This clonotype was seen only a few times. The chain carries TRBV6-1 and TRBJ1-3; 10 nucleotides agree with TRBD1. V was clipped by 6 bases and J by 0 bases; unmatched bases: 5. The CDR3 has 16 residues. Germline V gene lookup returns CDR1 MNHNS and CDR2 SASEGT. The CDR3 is CASRRGQGNSGNTIYF. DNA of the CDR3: TGTGCCAGCAGGAGGGGACAGGGGAACTCTGGAAACACCATATATTTT.

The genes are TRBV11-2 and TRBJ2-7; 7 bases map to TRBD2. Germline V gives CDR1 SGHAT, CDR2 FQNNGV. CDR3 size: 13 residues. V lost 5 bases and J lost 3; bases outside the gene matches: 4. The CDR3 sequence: CASSPGTIYEQYV. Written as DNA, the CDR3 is TGTGCCAGCAGCCCCGGGACTATCTACGAGCAGTACGTC.

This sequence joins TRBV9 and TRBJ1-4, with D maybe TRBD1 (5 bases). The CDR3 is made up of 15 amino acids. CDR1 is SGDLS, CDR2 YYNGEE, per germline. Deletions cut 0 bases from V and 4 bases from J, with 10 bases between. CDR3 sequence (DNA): TGTGCCAGCAGCGTAGCAGGGCGGATTAATGAAAAACTGTTTTTT. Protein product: CASSVAGRINEKLFF.

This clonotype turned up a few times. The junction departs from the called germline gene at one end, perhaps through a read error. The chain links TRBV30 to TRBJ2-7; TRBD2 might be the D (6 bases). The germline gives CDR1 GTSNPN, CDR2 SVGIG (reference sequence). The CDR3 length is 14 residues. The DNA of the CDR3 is TGTGCCTGGAGTACCGGGACTTACCTTTCGCCCGCGGACTTC. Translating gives CAWSTGTYLSPADF.

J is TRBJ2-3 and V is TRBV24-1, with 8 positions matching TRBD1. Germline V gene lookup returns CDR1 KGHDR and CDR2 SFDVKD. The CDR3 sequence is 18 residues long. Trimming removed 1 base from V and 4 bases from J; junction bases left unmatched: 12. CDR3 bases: TGTGCCACCAGTGATTTCCCCGGACAGGGCCGAGGGGCAGATACGCAGTATTTT. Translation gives CATSDFPGQGRGADTQYF.

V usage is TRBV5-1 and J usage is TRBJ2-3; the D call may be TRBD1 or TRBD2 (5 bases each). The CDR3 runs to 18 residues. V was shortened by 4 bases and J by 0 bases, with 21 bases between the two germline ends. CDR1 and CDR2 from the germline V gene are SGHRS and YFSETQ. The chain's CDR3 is CASSGLQGSLISTDTQYF. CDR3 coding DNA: TGCGCCAGCAGCGGACTTCAGGGTAGCCTTATTAGCACAGATACGCAGTATTTT.

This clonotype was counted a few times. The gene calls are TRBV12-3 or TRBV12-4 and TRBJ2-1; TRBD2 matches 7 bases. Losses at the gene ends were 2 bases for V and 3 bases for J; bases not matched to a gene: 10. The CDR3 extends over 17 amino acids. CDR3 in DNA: TGTGCCAGCAGTTTACCCCTAGGAGCTAGCGGCTACAATGAGCAGTTCTTC. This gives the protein CASSLPLGASGYNEQFF.

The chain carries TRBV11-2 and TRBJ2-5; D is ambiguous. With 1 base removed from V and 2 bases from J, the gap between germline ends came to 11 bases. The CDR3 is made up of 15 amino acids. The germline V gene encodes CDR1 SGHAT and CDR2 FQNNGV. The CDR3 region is CASSLVGQPQETQYF. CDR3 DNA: TGTGCCAGCAGCTTAGTTGGGCAGCCTCAAGAGACCCAGTACTTC.

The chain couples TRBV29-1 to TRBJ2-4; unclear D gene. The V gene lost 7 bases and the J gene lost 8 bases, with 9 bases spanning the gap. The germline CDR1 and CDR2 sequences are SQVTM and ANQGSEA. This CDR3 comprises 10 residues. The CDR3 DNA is TGCAGCGCTATCTTGGACATTCAGTACTTC. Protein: CSAILDIQYF.

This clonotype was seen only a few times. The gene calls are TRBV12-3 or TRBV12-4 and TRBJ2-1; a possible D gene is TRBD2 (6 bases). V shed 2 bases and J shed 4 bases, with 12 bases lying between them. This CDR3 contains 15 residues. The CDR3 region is CASSLLAAAYNEQFF. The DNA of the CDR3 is TGTGCCAGCAGTTTATTAGCGGCGGCGTACAATGAGCAGTTCTTC.

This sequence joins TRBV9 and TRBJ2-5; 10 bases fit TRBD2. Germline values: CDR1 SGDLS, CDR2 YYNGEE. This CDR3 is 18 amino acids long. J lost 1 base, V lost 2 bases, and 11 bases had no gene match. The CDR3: CASSVASGRGGVQETQYF. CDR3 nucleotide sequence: TGTGCCAGCAGCGTGGCTAGCGGGAGAGGCGGGGTCCAAGAGACCCAGTACTTC. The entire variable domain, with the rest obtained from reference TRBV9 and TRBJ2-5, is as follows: DSGVTQTPKHLITATGQRVTLRCSPRSGDLSVYWYQQSLDQGLQFLIQYYNGEERAKGNILERFSAQQFPDLHSELNLSSLELGDSALYFCASSVASGRGGVQETQYFGPGTRLLVL.

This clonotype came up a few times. This chain's CDR3 is CASSPQVSNYGYTF. As DNA, the CDR3 is TGCGCCAGCAGCCCGCAGGTTTCTAACTATGGCTACACCTTC. The V gene is TRBV5-1, the J gene TRBJ1-2; D is unresolved. V was cut by 4 bases and J by 0 bases, with 10 bases left in between. Germline V gives CDR1 SGHRS, CDR2 YFSETQ. This CDR3 spans 14 amino acids.

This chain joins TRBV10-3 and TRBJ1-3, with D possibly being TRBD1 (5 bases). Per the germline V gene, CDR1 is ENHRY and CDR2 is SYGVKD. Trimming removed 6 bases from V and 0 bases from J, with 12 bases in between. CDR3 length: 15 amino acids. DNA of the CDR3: TGTGCCATCAGCCAAGACAGCAACTCTGGAAACACCATATATTTT. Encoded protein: CAISQDSNSGNTIYF.

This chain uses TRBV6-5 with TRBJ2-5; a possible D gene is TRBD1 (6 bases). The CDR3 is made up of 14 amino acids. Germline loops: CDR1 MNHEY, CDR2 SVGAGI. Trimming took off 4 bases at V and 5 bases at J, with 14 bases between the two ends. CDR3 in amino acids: CASSLSGEWETQYF. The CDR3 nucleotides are TGTGCCAGCAGTTTATCAGGGGAGTGGGAGACCCAGTACTTC.

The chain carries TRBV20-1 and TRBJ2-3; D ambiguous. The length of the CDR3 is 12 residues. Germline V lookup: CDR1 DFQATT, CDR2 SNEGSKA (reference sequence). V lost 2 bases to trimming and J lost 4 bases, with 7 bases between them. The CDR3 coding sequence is TGCAGTGCTAGAAGTGCGGCAGATACGCAGTATTTT. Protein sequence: CSARSAADTQYF.

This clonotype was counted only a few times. CDR3 DNA sequence: TGTGCCAGCAGTGAATCGGGGGGGAGCTATGGCTACACCTTC. Translation gives CASSESGGSYGYTF. The chain combines TRBV25-1 with TRBJ1-2; the D gene is possibly TRBD1 (5 bases). The CDR3 spans 14 residues. V lost 1 base and J 4 bases, leaving 10 bases between the germline ends. Germline-derived CDR1 and CDR2 are MGHDK and SYGVNS.